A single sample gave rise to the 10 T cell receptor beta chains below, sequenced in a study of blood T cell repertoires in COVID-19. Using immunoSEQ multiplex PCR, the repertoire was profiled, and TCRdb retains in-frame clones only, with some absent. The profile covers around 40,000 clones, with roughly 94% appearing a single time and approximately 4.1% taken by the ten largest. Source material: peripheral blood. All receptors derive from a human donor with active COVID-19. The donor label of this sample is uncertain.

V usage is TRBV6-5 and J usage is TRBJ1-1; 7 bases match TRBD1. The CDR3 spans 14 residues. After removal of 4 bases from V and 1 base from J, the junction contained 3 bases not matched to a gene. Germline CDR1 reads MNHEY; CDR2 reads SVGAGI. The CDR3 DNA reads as TGTGCCAGCAGTTCAGGGGGGCCGAACACTGAAGCTTTCTTT. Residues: CASSSGGPNTEAFF.

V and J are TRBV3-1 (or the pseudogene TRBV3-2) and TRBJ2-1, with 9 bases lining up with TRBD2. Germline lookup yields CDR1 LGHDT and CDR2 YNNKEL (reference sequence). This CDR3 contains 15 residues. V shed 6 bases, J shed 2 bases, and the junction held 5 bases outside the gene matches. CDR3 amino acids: CASRSSGIAYNEQFF. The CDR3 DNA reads TGTGCCAGCAGGTCTAGCGGGATCGCCTACAATGAGCAGTTCTTC.

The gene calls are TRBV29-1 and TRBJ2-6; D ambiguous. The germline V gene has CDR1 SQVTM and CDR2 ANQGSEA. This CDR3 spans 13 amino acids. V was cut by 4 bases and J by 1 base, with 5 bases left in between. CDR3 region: CSVVNSGANVLTF. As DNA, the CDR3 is TGCAGCGTTGTTAATTCTGGGGCCAACGTCCTGACTTTC.

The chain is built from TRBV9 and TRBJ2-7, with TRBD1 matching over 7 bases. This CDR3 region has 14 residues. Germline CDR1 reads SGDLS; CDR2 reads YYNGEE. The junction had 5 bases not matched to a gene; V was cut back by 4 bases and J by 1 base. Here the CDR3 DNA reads TGTGCCAGCAGCCGTAGGGACAGTTCCTACGAGCAGTACTTC. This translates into CASSRRDSSYEQYF.

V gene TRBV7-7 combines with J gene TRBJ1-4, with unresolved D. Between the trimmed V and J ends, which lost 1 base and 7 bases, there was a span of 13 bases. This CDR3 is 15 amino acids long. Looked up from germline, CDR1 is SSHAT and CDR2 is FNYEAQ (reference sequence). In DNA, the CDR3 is TGTGCCAGCAGCTTAGTCGCAGGTCTATCTGAAAAACTGTTTTTT. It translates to CASSLVAGLSEKLFF.

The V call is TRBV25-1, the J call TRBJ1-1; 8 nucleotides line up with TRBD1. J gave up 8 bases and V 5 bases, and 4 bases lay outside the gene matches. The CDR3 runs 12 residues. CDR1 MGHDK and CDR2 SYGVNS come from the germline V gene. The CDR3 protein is CASSQGALEAFF. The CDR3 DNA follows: TGTGCCAGCAGTCAGGGGGCCCTCGAAGCTTTCTTT. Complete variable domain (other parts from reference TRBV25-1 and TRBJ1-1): EADIYQTPRYLVIGTGKKITLECSQTMGHDKMYWYQQDPGMELHLIHYSYGVNSTEKGDLSSESTVSRIRTEHFPLTLESARPSHTSQYLCASSQGALEAFFGQGTRLTVV.

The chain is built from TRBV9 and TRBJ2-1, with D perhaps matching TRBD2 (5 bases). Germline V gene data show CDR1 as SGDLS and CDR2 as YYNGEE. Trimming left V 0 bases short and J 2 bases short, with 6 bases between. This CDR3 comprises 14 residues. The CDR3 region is CASSVVSAYNEQFF. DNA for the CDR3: TGTGCCAGCAGCGTAGTTAGCGCCTACAATGAGCAGTTCTTC. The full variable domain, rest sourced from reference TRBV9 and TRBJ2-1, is DSGVTQTPKHLITATGQRVTLRCSPRSGDLSVYWYQQSLDQGLQFLIQYYNGEERAKGNILERFSAQQFPDLHSELNLSSLELGDSALYFCASSVVSAYNEQFFGPGTRLTVL.

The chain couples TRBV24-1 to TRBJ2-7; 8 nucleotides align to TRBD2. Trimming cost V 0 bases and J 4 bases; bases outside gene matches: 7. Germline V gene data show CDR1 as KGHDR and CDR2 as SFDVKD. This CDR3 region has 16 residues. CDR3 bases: TGTGCCACCAGTGATTTGTCGCCTAGCGGGTCATACGAGCAGTACTTC. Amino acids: CATSDLSPSGSYEQYF.

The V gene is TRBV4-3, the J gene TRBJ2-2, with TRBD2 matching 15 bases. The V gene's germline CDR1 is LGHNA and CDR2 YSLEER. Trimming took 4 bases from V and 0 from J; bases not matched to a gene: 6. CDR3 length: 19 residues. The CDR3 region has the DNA TGCGCCAGCAGCCTCGGACTAGCGGGAGGGGGACCGAACACCGGGGAGCTGTTTTTT. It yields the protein CASSLGLAGGGPNTGELFF.

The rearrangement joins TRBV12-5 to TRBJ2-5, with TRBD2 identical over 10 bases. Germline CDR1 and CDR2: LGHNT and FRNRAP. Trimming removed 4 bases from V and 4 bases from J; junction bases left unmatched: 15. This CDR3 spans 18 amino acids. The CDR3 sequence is CASGSPDELLAGRETQYF. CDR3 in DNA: TGTGCTAGTGGTTCACCCGATGAATTACTAGCGGGACGAGAGACCCAGTACTTC.